The rows below give T cell receptor beta chains drawn from one sample of a study of blood T cell repertoires in COVID-19. Libraries were prepared by immunoSEQ multiplex PCR; TCRdb keeps only in-frame clonotypes and omits some of them. Of around 180,000 clones listed, 80% were seen once; the top ten hold around 6.3%. Specimen: peripheral blood. All receptors derive from a man between 65 and 79 years old with active or convalescent COVID-19. Each CDR3 is given with its conserved first and last residue. The order of the fields is J gene, clone size, V gene, D gene, CDR3 protein, CDR3 DNA. D genes are given only for firm matches. A clone size is listed for some rows: how often the clone was seen (once, few, many), or a class if it is expanded.

J gene: TRBJ2-2
clone size: NA
V gene: TRBV3-1/TRBV3-2
D gene: TRBD2
CDR3 protein: CASSQWSLAGGTGELFF
CDR3 DNA: TGTGCCAGCAGCCAATGGTCACTAGCGGGAGGGACCGGGGAGCTGTTTTTT

J gene: TRBJ1-6
clone size: NA
V gene: TRBV6-4
D gene: NA
CDR3 protein: CASSQDGGSPLHF
CDR3 DNA: TGTGCCAGCAGCCAAGACGGAGGTTCACCCCTCCACTTT

J gene: TRBJ1-5
clone size: once
V gene: TRBV19
D gene: TRBD1
CDR3 protein: CASSLQGVQSQHF
CDR3 DNA: TGTGCCAGTAGCCTCCAGGGGGTCCAGTCCCAGCATTTT

J gene: TRBJ2-7
clone size: NA
V gene: TRBV18
D gene: NA
CDR3 protein: CASSPEGTLGEQYF
CDR3 DNA: TGTGCCAGCTCACCAGAAGGGACTCTCGGCGAGCAGTACTTC

J gene: TRBJ1-2
clone size: NA
V gene: TRBV5-1
D gene: TRBD1
CDR3 protein: CASSPPDSQGLGGYTF
CDR3 DNA: TGCGCCAGCAGCCCGCCAGACTCACAGGGGTTGGGTGGCTACACCTTC

J gene: TRBJ2-7
clone size: NA
V gene: TRBV7-2
D gene: NA
CDR3 protein: CASSLSRLRTNEQYF
CDR3 DNA: TGTGCCAGCAGCTTATCGAGACTCCGGACAAACGAGCAGTACTTC

J gene: TRBJ1-3
clone size: NA
V gene: TRBV19
D gene: NA
CDR3 protein: CPPYGDLPVSGNTIYF
CDR3 DNA: TGTCCACCCTATGGAGACCTCCCGGTATCTGGAAACACCATATATTTT

J gene: TRBJ2-5
clone size: NA
V gene: TRBV2
D gene: NA
CDR3 protein: CASRVVGGGQETQYF
CDR3 DNA: TGTGCCAGCAGGGTAGTAGGGGGGGGTCAAGAGACCCAGTACTTC

J gene: TRBJ1-4
clone size: NA
V gene: TRBV20-1
D gene: NA
CDR3 protein: CSASHATNEKLFF
CDR3 DNA: TGCAGTGCTAGTCATGCAACTAATGAAAAACTGTTTTTT

J gene: TRBJ2-2
clone size: NA
V gene: TRBV9
D gene: TRBD2
CDR3 protein: CASSATSRNTGELFF
CDR3 DNA: TGTGCCAGCAGCGCGACTAGCCGGAACACCGGGGAGCTGTTTTTT

J gene: TRBJ1-3
clone size: NA
V gene: TRBV11-2
D gene: NA
CDR3 protein: CASSLDRLGNTIYF
CDR3 DNA: TGTGCCAGCAGCTTAGATCGACTGGGAAACACCATATATTTT